The T cell receptor (beta chain) described here comes from a study of control samples from healthy donors and cancer patients (dated by TCRdb to 2020 to 2022). The germline V gene provides CDR1 MGHRA and CDR2 YSYEKL. The CDR3 has 17 amino acids, counting the end cysteine and phenylalanine. The CDR3 DNA has 51 bases and is translated from base 1. The junction shows trimming of 0 bases on V and 1 base on J, plus 10 bases between the germline ends. Libraries came from the immunoSEQ multiplex PCR assay. In TCRdb, the immuneACCESS table is reduced to in-frame sequences with V and J assigned. These tables do not hold every clone; where another copy was compared, an unresolved V gene accounts for under half, and the others remain unexplained. For this sample the table gives 70,000 to 100,000 clones, of which around 91% were detected only once. Of the sample, 15% to 20% is held by the ten largest clones.

In this sample, this clone turned up once. This receptor's antigen is unknown. No clone much larger than this one lies a single base away; base qualities are absent. The sequenced material came from blood. This sequence uses TRBV4-1 and TRBJ1-6, with TRBD1 perhaps the D gene, on 6 matching bases. This TCR was recovered from a man in his fifties in good health. At the DNA level, the sequence is TGCGCCAGCAGCCAAGATCGGGGGCGTTCCTATAATTCACCCCTCCACTTT. This codes for CASSQDRGRSYNSPLHF.